Here is one T cell receptor beta chain with its context. Germline CDR1 and CDR2: LNHDA and SQIVND (reference sequence). V gave up 3 bases and J gave up 1 base, with 12 bases separating them. This CDR3 comprises 16 residues. In the original analysis: Cell counts per sample came from amplifying reference gene primers. Some clones are missing from TCRdb's copy, which holds only in-frame ones; the method was immunoSEQ multiplex PCR. The DNA gave D and trimming, while V, J and clone size come from that table. The repertoire holds over 70,000 clones, with 90% as singletons. These data come from a study of blood T cell repertoires in COVID-19. In the study overall: Specimens from acute and convalescent COVID-19 originated in the United States, Italy and Spain. Sample material is recorded as cDNA or gDNA derived from T cells, B-cell-depleted T cells, or PBMCs.

Patients from Seattle were sampled longitudinally, starting during active infection. The chain employs TRBV19 and TRBJ2-2, with D perhaps matching TRBD1 (5 bases). Sample: peripheral blood. The TCR comes from a man aged 18 to 30 with COVID-19, enrolled during active disease. The CDR3 DNA reads TGTGCCAGTAGTATTTGGCGGACAAGGAACACCGGGGAGCTGTTTTTT. Protein product: CASSIWRTRNTGELFF.